One sample yielded the 8 T cell receptor beta chains listed below, sequenced in a study of blood T cell repertoires in COVID-19. Some clones are missing from TCRdb's copy, which holds only in-frame ones; the method was immunoSEQ multiplex PCR. The table shows 130,000 to 150,000 clones, with around 80% occurring only once. Material: peripheral blood. Receptor source: a woman older than 75 in a cohort sampled during active or convalescent COVID-19.

This chain links TRBV2 with TRBJ2-7; 9 bases fit TRBD1. This CDR3 has 14 amino acids. From germline, CDR1 is SNHLY and CDR2 FYNNEI. V was pared by 4 bases and J by 3 bases, with 4 bases of the junction left unmatched. The CDR3 reads CASSATGGVYEQYF. The DNA for the CDR3 is TGTGCCAGCAGTGCGACAGGGGGGGTCTACGAGCAGTACTTC.

The genes are TRBV27 and TRBJ1-1; D remains ambiguous. This CDR3 is built from 14 residues. Trimming removed 2 bases at V and 7 bases at J, with 14 bases between. The V gene's germline CDR1 is MNHEY and CDR2 SMNVEV (reference sequence). CDR3 in amino acids: CASSLLAGVGEAFF. CDR3 in DNA: TGTGCCAGCAGTTTACTAGCGGGCGTGGGTGAAGCTTTCTTT.

This chain uses TRBV14 with TRBJ1-2; perhaps TRBD1 as D (5 bases). V was trimmed by 3 bases and J by 4 bases, leaving 18 bases between them. The CDR3 loop spans 16 amino acids. Germline values: CDR1 SGHDN, CDR2 FVKESK. The CDR3 is CASSQSGDGTFYGYTF. CDR3 DNA: TGTGCCAGCAGCCAGAGTGGGGACGGGACTTTCTATGGCTACACCTTC. Filled out from reference TRBV14 and TRBJ1-2, the complete variable domain reads EAGVTQFPSHSVIEKGQTVTLRCDPISGHDNLYWYRRVMGKEIKFLLHFVKESKQDESGMPNNRFLAERTGGTYSTLKVQPAELEDSGVYFCASSQSGDGTFYGYTFGSGTRLTVV.

This clone was detected a few times. The chain uses TRBV2 and TRBJ1-5, with TRBD1 matching over 7 bases. There are 15 residues in the CDR3. CDR1 and CDR2 from the germline V gene are SNHLY and FYNNEI. Trimming took 7 bases from V and 1 from J; bases not matched to a gene: 7. The CDR3 loop reads CASTHRGISNQPQHF. DNA of the CDR3: TGTGCCAGCACCCACAGGGGCATAAGCAATCAGCCCCAGCATTTT.

The chain joins TRBV18 to TRBJ1-1; 10 bases align to TRBD1. CDR3 size: 13 residues. The ends lost 8 bases at V and 13 bases at J; junction bases unmatched: 13. Germline CDR1 and CDR2: KGHSH and LQKENI. Written as DNA, the CDR3 is TGTGCCAGCGACTCCGCCGGGACAGGGGAAATTTTCTTT. This sequence encodes CASDSAGTGEIFF.

This chain links TRBV2 with TRBJ2-3; no reliable D call. CDR3 length: 13 residues. The V end lost 2 bases, the J end lost 5 bases, and 8 bases lay between the germline ends. Germline V CDR1 and CDR2: SNHLY, FYNNEI. CDR3 loop: CASSELSRDTQYF. The CDR3 DNA reads as TGTGCCAGCAGTGAACTCTCGAGAGATACGCAGTATTTT.

CDR3 sequence (DNA): TGCAGTGCTAGTAACACAATCTATGGCTACACCTTC. The encoded protein is CSASNTIYGYTF. The chain joins TRBV20-1 to TRBJ1-2; no clear D gene. V lost 3 bases and J 4 bases, leaving 9 bases between the germline ends. The CDR3 has 12 residues. CDR1 DFQATT and CDR2 SNEGSKA come from the germline V gene (reference sequence).

In DNA, the CDR3 is TGTGCCAGTAGCACACTAGGGGGTTCGAGCGAGCAGTACTTC. It translates to CASSTLGGSSEQYF. This chain links TRBV19 with TRBJ2-7; D possibly corresponds to TRBD1 (6 bases). V lost 6 bases and J 6 bases, leaving 18 bases between the germline ends. CDR1 LNHDA and CDR2 SQIVND come from the germline V gene (reference sequence). The CDR3 spans 14 residues.